These 2 T cell receptor beta chains originate from one sample sequenced in a study of CD8 T cells in Susac syndrome. Random hexamers served to reverse transcribe roughly 0.45 to 1 ug RNA. TCRdb fed the immunoSEQ multiplex PCR reads into MiXCR, producing one record per CDR3 protein. The sample holds 100,000 to 150,000 distinct CDR3 sequences, about 94% seen once. Sequencing used CD4+ T cells from PBMCs. These receptors all stem from a human donor in good health.

The rearrangement joins TRBV5-1 to TRBJ2-5; TRBD2 aligns across 10 bases. This CDR3 has 16 residues. Trimming at V came to 0 bases and at J to 4 bases, leaving 6 bases not matched to a gene. CDR1 SGHRS and CDR2 YFSETQ come from the germline V gene. The CDR3 sequence is CASSLDLAGAGETQYF. CDR3 DNA: TGCGCCAGCAGCTTGGACCTAGCGGGAGCGGGAGAGACCCAGTACTTC.

The rearrangement joins TRBV6-6 to TRBJ1-2; 7 nucleotides agree with TRBD1. This CDR3 has 12 amino acids. Germline CDR1 MNHNY, CDR2 SVGAGI (reference sequence). Trimming took 5 bases from V and 8 from J; bases not matched to a gene: 5. The CDR3 DNA reads as TGTGCCAGCAGTGTCCAGGGGGGAGGCTACACCTTC. Its protein product is CASSVQGGGYTF.